These 14 T cell receptor beta chains share one sample of origin, sequenced in a study of shared clonotypes between healthy human individuals. Profiling relied on immunoSEQ multiplex PCR, and the TCRdb table lists in-frame clones only, not all of them. In the table there are some 550,000 clones, about 97% of which are singletons. Sequenced sample: naive CD4+ T cells sorted from blood. Subset of the sample: CD45RA+ positively selected. The source of these receptors is a woman in her 30s in good health.

V gene TRBV27 combines with J gene TRBJ2-3; TRBD1 agrees at 12 bases. CDR1 and CDR2 from the germline V gene are MNHEY and SMNVEV (reference sequence). V shed 6 bases and J 6 bases; nucleotides not matched to a gene: 10. This CDR3 is built from 16 residues. CDR3 sequence: CASRYNPGQGADTQYF. Here the CDR3 DNA reads TGTGCCAGCAGGTACAATCCGGGACAGGGGGCGGATACGCAGTATTTT.

J is TRBJ1-2 and V is TRBV7-2; tentative D call: TRBD1 (6 bases). CDR3 length: 17 residues. Between the trimmed V and J ends, which lost 0 bases and 1 base, there was a span of 15 bases. Germline loops: CDR1 SGHTA, CDR2 FQGNSA. As DNA, the CDR3 is TGTGCCAGCAGCTTAGCGGGGGCCCGAGGGGATAACTATGGCTACACCTTC. This translates into CASSLAGARGDNYGYTF.

V gene TRBV29-1 combines with J gene TRBJ2-7; tentatively, D is TRBD1 (5 bases). Germline V gene sequence: CDR1 SQVTM, CDR2 ANQGSEA. This CDR3 contains 11 residues. V lost 7 bases and J 3 bases, leaving 10 bases between the germline ends. The DNA for the CDR3 is TGCAGCGGTAGTCAGGGCTACGAGCAGTACTTC. This codes for CSGSQGYEQYF.

The chain uses TRBV5-4 and TRBJ2-5; tentative D call: TRBD1 (5 bases). Germline loops: CDR1 SGHNT, CDR2 YYREEE (reference sequence). V shed 1 base and J shed 5 bases, with 9 bases lying between them. The CDR3 is made up of 13 amino acids. CDR3 sequence reads: CASSLRGPETQYF. For the CDR3, the DNA is TGTGCCAGCAGCTTGAGGGGCCCCGAGACCCAGTACTTC. The full variable domain, rest sourced from reference TRBV5-4 and TRBJ2-5, is ETGVTQSPTHLIKTRGQQVTLRCSSQSGHNTVSWYQQALGQGPQFIFQYYREEENGRGNFPPRFSGLQFPNYSSELNVNALELDDSALYLCASSLRGPETQYFGPGTRLLVL.

About this clone itself: The sample holds other DNA sequences that translate to the same CDR3. The chain recombines TRBV2 with TRBJ2-1, with D tentatively TRBD1 (6 bases). The CDR3 has 14 residues. The V end was cut by 6 bases, the J end by 0 bases, with 9 bases between. Germline V gene data show CDR1 as SNHLY and CDR2 as FYNNEI. CDR3 sequence (DNA): TGTGCCAGCAGGGGACAAGGCTCCTACAATGAGCAGTTCTTC. Translated, it gives CASRGQGSYNEQFF.

The chain couples TRBV2 to TRBJ2-7; D is unresolved. Looked up from germline, CDR1 is SNHLY and CDR2 is FYNNEI. CDR3 size: 13 residues. Trimming pared 3 bases from V and 6 bases from J, leaving 12 bases between. As DNA, the CDR3 is TGTGCCAGCAGTGAGCGCTGGGTAGGCGAGCAGTACTTC. Translating gives CASSERWVGEQYF.

The chain recombines TRBV11-2 with TRBJ1-1; D unresolved. Trimming removed 5 bases from V and 0 bases from J, with 22 bases in between. Germline V gene lookup returns CDR1 SGHAT and CDR2 FQNNGV. The CDR3 consists of 18 residues. This chain's CDR3 is CASSATGMRVLMNTEAFF. In nucleotides, the CDR3 is TGTGCCAGCAGCGCAACCGGGATGCGAGTCCTTATGAACACTGAAGCTTTCTTT.

This sequence joins TRBV7-3 and TRBJ2-6, with D possibly matching TRBD1 (6 bases). The V end was cut by 0 bases, the J end by 4 bases, with 10 bases between. The CDR3 is 16 amino acids. Germline V lookup: CDR1 SGHTA, CDR2 FQGTGA. CDR3 nucleotide sequence: TGTGCCAGCAGCTTAACCCCCCAGGGGGGGGCCAACGTCCTGACTTTC. It translates to CASSLTPQGGANVLTF.

The rearrangement links TRBV18 to TRBJ2-6; 7 nucleotides line up with TRBD1. This CDR3 region has 18 residues. Germline V gene sequence: CDR1 KGHSH, CDR2 LQKENI. V gave up 2 bases and J gave up 2 bases; unmatched junction bases: 9. The CDR3, as DNA: TGTGCCAGCTCACCAGGCACAGGGGTGATAGCTGGGGCCAACGTCCTGACTTTC. It translates to CASSPGTGVIAGANVLTF.

The genes are TRBV29-1 and TRBJ2-3; a weak D match, TRBD1 (5 bases). Deletions cut 6 bases from V and 3 bases from J, with 13 bases between. Germline values: CDR1 SQVTM, CDR2 ANQGSEA. The CDR3 consists of 13 residues. CDR3 coding DNA: TGCAGCGTGAGAAAGGGGAAGACAGATACGCAGTATTTT. Its translation is CSVRKGKTDTQYF.

The chain recombines TRBV5-6 with TRBJ1-5; D unclear. V was shortened by 0 bases and J by 0 bases, with 10 bases between the two germline ends. The CDR3 is 16 residues long. Germline V CDR1 and CDR2: SGHDT, YYEEEE. The CDR3 bases are TGTGCCAGCAGCTTGGGTTGGGGATATAGCAATCAGCCCCAGCATTTT. Protein product: CASSLGWGYSNQPQHF.

This clone has a single count. The V gene is TRBV27, the J gene TRBJ2-3; D tentatively reads TRBD1 or TRBD2 (5 bases each). Looked up from germline, CDR1 is MNHEY and CDR2 is SMNVEV (reference sequence). V was cut by 8 bases and J by 2 bases, with 14 bases left in between. This CDR3 is built from 14 residues. The CDR3 region is CASGSTDYTDTQYF. In nucleotides, the CDR3 is TGTGCCAGCGGATCGACAGACTACACAGATACGCAGTATTTT.

This sequence joins TRBV14 and TRBJ2-2; D gene unclear. From germline, CDR1 is SGHDN and CDR2 FVKESK. This CDR3 has 16 amino acids. V gave up 4 bases and J gave up 2 bases, with 14 bases separating them. As DNA, the CDR3 is TGTGCCAGCAGCCCTCACTTGCTTCTAAACACCGGGGAGCTGTTTTTT. Protein: CASSPHLLLNTGELFF.

The rearrangement links TRBV28 to TRBJ2-5; D is ambiguous. The CDR3 length is 14 residues. V gave up 7 bases and J gave up 4 bases, with 16 bases separating them. Per germline, CDR1 MDHEN and CDR2 SYDVKM. CDR3 sequence: CASNPSIIGETQYF. The CDR3 DNA reads TGTGCCAGCAATCCCTCAATCATCGGAGAGACCCAGTACTTC.